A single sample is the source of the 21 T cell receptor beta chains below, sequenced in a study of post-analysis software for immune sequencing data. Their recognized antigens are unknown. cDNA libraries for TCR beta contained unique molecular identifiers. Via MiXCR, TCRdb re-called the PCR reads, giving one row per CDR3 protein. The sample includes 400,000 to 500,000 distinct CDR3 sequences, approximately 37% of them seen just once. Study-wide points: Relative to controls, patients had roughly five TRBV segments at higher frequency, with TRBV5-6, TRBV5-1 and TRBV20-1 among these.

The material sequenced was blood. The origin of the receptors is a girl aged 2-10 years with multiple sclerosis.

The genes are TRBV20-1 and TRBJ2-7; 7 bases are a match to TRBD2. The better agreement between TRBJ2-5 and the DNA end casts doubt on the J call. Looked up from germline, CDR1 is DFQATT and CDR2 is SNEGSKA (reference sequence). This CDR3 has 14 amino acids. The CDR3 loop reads CSARKSSGKETQYF. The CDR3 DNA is TGCAGTGCTAGGAAATCTAGCGGAAAAGAGACCCAGTACTTC.

The chain's CDR3 is CASSLGTDPEETQYF. DNA of the CDR3: TGTGCCAGCAGCTTAGGGACAGATCCGGAAGAGACCCAGTACTTC. This chain uses TRBV7-9 with TRBJ2-7, with D possibly matching TRBD1 (6 bases). The closer fit of TRBJ2-5 to the DNA end suggests the J call may be wrong. Germline lookup yields CDR1 SEHNR and CDR2 FQNEAQ (reference sequence). The CDR3 has 15 amino acids.

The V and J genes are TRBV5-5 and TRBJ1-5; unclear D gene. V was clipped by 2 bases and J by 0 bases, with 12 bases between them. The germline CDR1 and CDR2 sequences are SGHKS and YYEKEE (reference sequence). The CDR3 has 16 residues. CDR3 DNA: TGTGCCAGCAGCTTAGATTACAGATATAGCAATCAGCCCCAGCATTTT. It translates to CASSLDYRYSNQPQHF.

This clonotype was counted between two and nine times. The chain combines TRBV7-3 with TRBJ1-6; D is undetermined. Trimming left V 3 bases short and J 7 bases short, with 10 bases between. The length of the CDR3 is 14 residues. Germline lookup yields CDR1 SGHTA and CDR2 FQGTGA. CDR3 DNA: TGTGCCAGCAGCTTGGGCAATACAAATTCACCCCTCCACTTT. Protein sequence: CASSLGNTNSPLHF.

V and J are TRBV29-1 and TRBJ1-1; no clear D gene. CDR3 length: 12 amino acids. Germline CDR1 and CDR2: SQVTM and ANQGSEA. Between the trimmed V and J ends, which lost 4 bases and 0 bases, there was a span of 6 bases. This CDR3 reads CSVGKMNTEAFF. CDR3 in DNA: TGCAGCGTTGGAAAAATGAACACTGAAGCTTTCTTT.

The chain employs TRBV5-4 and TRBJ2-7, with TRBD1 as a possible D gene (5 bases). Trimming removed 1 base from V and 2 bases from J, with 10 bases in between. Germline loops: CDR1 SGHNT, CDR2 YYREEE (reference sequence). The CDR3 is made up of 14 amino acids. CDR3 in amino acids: CASSLLGETYEQYF. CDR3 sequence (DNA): TGTGCCAGCAGCTTGTTAGGGGAAACCTACGAGCAGTACTTC.

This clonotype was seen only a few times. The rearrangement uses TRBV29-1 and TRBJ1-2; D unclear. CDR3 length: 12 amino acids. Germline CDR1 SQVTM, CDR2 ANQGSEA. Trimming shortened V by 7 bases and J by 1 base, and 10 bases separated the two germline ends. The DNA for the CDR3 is TGCAGCGCCCCAGGCCTTAACTATGGCTACACCTTC. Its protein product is CSAPGLNYGYTF.

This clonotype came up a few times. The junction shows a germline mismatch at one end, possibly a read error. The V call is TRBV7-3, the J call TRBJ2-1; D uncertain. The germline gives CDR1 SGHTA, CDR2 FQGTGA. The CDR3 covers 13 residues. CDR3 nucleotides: TGTGCCGGCAGCTTAGGTGGTGAGTCTGAGCAGTTCTTC. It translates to CAGSLGGESEQFF.

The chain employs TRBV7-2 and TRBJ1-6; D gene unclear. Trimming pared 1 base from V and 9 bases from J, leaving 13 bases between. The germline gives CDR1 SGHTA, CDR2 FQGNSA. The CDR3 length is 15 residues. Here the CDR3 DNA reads TGTGCCAGCAGCTTAGTGGCCGATGGCAGTTCACCCCTCCACTTT. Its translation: CASSLVADGSSPLHF.

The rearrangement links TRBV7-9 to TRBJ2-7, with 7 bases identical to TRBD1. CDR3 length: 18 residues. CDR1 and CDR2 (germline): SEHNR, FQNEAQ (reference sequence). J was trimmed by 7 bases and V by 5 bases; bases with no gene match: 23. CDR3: CASSRIRGHRGQPTEQYF. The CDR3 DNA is TGTGCCAGCAGCCGAATTAGAGGCCACAGGGGACAACCGACGGAGCAGTACTTC.

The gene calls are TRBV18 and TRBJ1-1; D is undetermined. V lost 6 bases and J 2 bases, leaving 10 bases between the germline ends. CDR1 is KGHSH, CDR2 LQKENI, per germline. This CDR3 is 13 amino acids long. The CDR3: CASSSSENTEAFF. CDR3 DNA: TGTGCCAGCTCCTCGTCGGAAAACACTGAAGCTTTCTTT.

CDR3 sequence: CASSHLGIETQYF. CDR3 sequence (DNA): TGTGCCAGCAGCCACTTAGGGATCGAGACCCAGTACTTC. The chain recombines TRBV3-1 with TRBJ2-7; D remains unclear. The DNA end is more similar to TRBJ2-5, so the J call may be wrong. Per the germline V gene, CDR1 is LGHDT and CDR2 is YNNKEL (reference sequence). CDR3 size: 13 residues.

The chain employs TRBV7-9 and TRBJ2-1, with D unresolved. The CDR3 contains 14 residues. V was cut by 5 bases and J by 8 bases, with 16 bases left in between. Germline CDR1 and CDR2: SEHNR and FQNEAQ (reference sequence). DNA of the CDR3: TGTGCCAGCAGCCTACCCCAAAATGGGTATGAGCAGTTCTTC. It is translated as CASSLPQNGYEQFF. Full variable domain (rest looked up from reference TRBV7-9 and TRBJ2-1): DTGVSQNPRHKITKRGQNVTFRCDPISEHNRLYWYRQTLGQGPEFLTYFQNEAQLEKSRLLSDRFSAERPKGSFSTLEIQRTEQGDSAMYLCASSLPQNGYEQFFGPGTRLTVL.

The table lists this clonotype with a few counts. Here the CDR3 DNA reads TGTGCCAGCAGCTTAGGTGCTAGTTGGGCTATCCATGAGCAGTTCTTC. Translation: CASSLGASWAIHEQFF. This sequence joins TRBV7-9 and TRBJ2-1; D remains unclear. V shed 1 base and J shed 8 bases, with 18 bases lying between them. Germline V gene data show CDR1 as SEHNR and CDR2 as FQNEAQ (reference sequence). The CDR3 contains 16 residues. Using reference TRBV7-9 and TRBJ2-1 for the parts outside the CDR3, the full variable domain is DTGVSQNPRHKITKRGQNVTFRCDPISEHNRLYWYRQTLGQGPEFLTYFQNEAQLEKSRLLSDRFSAERPKGSFSTLEIQRTEQGDSAMYLCASSLGASWAIHEQFFGPGTRLTVL.

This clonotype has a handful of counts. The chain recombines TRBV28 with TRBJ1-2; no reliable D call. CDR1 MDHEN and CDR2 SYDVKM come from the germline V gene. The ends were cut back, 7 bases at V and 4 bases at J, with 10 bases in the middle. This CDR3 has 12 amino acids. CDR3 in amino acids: CASKEQFYGYTF. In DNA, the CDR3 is TGTGCCAGCAAAGAACAGTTCTATGGCTACACCTTC.

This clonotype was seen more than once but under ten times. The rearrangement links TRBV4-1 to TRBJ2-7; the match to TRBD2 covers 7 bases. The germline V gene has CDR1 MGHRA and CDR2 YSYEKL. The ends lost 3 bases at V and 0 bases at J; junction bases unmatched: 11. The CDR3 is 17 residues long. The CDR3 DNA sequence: TGCGCCAGCAGCCAGGCCGCACTGGGACTATTCTCCTACGAGCAGTACTTC. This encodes CASSQAALGLFSYEQYF.

Written as DNA, the CDR3 is TGTGCCAGCAGCCACGGATCAGCCAATACGCAGTATTTT. It yields the protein CASSHGSANTQYF. V gene TRBV4-2 combines with J gene TRBJ2-3; D remains unclear. Germline lookup yields CDR1 LGHNA and CDR2 YNFKEQ. The CDR3 totals 13 residues. V lost 3 bases to trimming and J lost 7 bases, with 11 bases between them.

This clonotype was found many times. In DNA form, the CDR3 reads TGTGCCAGCAGTTTGACAGTAGCCAAAAACATTCAGTACTTC. It encodes CASSLTVAKNIQYF. This chain joins TRBV12-3 or TRBV12-4 and TRBJ2-4; a possible D gene is TRBD1 (5 bases). Trimming took off 3 bases at V and 0 bases at J, with 6 bases between the two ends. The CDR3 contains 14 residues.

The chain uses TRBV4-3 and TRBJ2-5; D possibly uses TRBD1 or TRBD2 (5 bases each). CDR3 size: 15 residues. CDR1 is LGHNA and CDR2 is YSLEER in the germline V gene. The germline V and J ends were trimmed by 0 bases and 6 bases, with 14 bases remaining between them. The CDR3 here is CASSQDWGSGQTQYF. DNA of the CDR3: TGCGCCAGCAGCCAAGATTGGGGGAGCGGACAGACCCAGTACTTC.

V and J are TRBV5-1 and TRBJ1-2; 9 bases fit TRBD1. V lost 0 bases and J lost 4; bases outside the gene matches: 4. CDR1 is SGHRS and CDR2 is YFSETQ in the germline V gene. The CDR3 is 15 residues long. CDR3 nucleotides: TGCGCCAGCAGCTTGGGGGACAGGGTCGGCTATGGCTACACCTTC. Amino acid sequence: CASSLGDRVGYGYTF.

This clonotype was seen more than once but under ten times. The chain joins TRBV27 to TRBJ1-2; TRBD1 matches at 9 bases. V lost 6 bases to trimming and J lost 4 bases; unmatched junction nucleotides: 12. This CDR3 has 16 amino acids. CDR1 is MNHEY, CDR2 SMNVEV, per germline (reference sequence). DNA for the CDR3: TGTGCCAGCAGACCCGCATCACAGGGGGCGACCTATGGCTACACCTTC. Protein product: CASRPASQGATYGYTF.